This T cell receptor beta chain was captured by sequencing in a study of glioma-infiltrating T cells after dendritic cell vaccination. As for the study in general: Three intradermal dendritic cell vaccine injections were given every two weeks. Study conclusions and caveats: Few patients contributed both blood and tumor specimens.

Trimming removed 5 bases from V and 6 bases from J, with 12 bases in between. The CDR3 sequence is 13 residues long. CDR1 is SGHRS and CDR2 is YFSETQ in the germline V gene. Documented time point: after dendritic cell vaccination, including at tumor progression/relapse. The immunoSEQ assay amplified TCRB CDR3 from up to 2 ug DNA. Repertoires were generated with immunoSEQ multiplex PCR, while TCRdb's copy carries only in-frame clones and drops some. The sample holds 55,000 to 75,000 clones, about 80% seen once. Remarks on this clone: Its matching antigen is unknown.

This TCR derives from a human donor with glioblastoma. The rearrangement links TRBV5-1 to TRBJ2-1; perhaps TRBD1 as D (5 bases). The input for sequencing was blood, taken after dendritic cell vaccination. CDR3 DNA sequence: TGCGCCAGCAGTAGGGGTCAACCCAATGAGCAGTTCTTC. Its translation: CASSRGQPNEQFF. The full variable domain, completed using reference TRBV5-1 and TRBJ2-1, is KAGVTQTPRYLIKTRGQQVTLSCSPISGHRSVSWYQQTPGQGLQFLFEYFSETQRNKGNFPGRFSGRQFSNSRSEMNVSTLELGDSALYLCASSRGQPNEQFFGPGTRLTVL.